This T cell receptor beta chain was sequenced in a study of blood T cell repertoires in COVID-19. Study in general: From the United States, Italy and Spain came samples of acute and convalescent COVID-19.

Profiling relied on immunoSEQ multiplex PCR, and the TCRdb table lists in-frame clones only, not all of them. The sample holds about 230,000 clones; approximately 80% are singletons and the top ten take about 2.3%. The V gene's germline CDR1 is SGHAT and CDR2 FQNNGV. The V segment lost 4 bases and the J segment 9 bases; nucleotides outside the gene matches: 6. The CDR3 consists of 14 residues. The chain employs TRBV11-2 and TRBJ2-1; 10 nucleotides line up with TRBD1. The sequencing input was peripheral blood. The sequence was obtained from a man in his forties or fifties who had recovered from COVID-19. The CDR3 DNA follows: TGTGCCAGCAGCTCAGGGACAGGGGAGGGTGAGCAGTTCTTC. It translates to CASSSGTGEGEQFF.